The 5 T cell receptor beta chains given below trace back to one sample, sequenced in a study of blood T cell repertoires in COVID-19. Here immunoSEQ multiplex PCR was the method, and the copy in TCRdb shows in-frame clones only, minus some. The table shows around 120,000 clones, with 65% to 75% occurring only once. Material: peripheral blood. The receptors were sampled from an older man with acute or convalescent COVID-19.

This clone came up once. J is TRBJ1-5 and V is TRBV6-2 or TRBV6-3, with TRBD1 identical over 7 bases. J lost 3 bases, V lost 5 bases, and 7 bases had no gene match. This CDR3 has 15 residues. Germline V gene sequence: CDR1 MNHEY, CDR2 SVGEGT. CDR3 in amino acids: CASSDDRASNQPQHF. Written as DNA, the CDR3 is TGTGCCAGCAGTGACGACAGGGCATCCAATCAGCCCCAGCATTTT.

The genes are TRBV5-1 and TRBJ2-6; possible D gene TRBD1, 6 bases. V lost 3 bases to trimming and J lost 4 bases, with 11 bases between them. Looked up from germline, CDR1 is SGHRS and CDR2 is YFSETQ. This CDR3 contains 15 residues. CDR3 residues: CASSWTVAGANVLTF. The CDR3, as DNA: TGCGCCAGCAGCTGGACAGTCGCGGGGGCCAACGTCCTGACTTTC.

The rearrangement links TRBV5-1 to TRBJ1-1; 8 positions match TRBD1. The ends lost 1 base at V and 4 bases at J; junction bases unmatched: 6. The CDR3 runs 15 residues. The germline CDR1 and CDR2 sequences are SGHRS and YFSETQ. The CDR3 region is CASSLPGGAGTEAFF. The DNA for the CDR3 is TGCGCCAGCAGCTTGCCAGGGGGCGCTGGCACTGAAGCTTTCTTT.

The genes are TRBV19 and TRBJ2-2; D perhaps matches TRBD1 (6 bases). Trimming stripped 6 bases from V and 1 base from J, with 12 bases between. Germline V gene sequence: CDR1 LNHDA, CDR2 SQIVND (reference sequence). This CDR3 has 15 amino acids. The CDR3 is CASRPPDRNTGELFF. CDR3 coding DNA: TGTGCCAGTAGACCCCCGGACAGGAACACCGGGGAGCTGTTTTTT.

This clone was seen at least ten times. The rearrangement links TRBV9 to TRBJ2-1, with D perhaps TRBD1 (6 bases). Trimming shortened V by 2 bases and J by 4 bases, and 28 bases separated the two germline ends. This CDR3 is built from 20 residues. The V gene's germline CDR1 is SGDLS and CDR2 YYNGEE. Here the CDR3 reads CASSVNPRSHRVEDYNEQFF. The CDR3, as DNA: TGTGCCAGCAGCGTCAACCCTAGGAGCCACAGGGTGGAGGATTACAATGAGCAGTTCTTC.